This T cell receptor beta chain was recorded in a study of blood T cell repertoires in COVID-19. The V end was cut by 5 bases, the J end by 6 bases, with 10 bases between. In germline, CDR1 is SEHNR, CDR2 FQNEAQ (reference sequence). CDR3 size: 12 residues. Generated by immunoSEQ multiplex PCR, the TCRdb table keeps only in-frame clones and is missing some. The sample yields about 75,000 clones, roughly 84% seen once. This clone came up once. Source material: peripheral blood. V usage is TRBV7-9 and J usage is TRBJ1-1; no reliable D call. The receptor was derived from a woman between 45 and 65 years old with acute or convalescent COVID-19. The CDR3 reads CASSPGVSEAFF. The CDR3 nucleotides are TGTGCCAGCAGCCCGGGTGTTTCTGAAGCTTTCTTT. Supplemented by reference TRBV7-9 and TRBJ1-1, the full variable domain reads DTGVSQNPRHKITKRGQNVTFRCDPISEHNRLYWYRQTLGQGPEFLTYFQNEAQLEKSRLLSDRFSAERPKGSFSTLEIQRTEQGDSAMYLCASSPGVSEAFFGQGTRLTVV.